This is a list of T cell receptor beta chains from one sample in a study of chemoradiotherapy in HPV16-positive cancers. TCRdb's copy holds only in-frame clones and misses some; the assay was immunoSEQ multiplex PCR. The sample shows about 5,000 clones, 85% to 90% of them seen only once. The sequenced sample was tumor tissue, obtained from a patient who underwent chemoradiotherapy. These receptors originate from a human donor with HPV-associated anogenital cancer. CDR3s include the opening cysteine and the closing phenylalanine or tryptophan. The D gene is left open where the match is weak. The size entry is marked missing in some rows and otherwise reads once, few, many or a size class.

>.|TRBJ1-3|TRBV30|.
CAWSVPREALDGNTIYF
TGTGCCTGGAGTGTACCGCGAGAAGCCTTGGATGGAAACACCATATATTTT
>.|TRBJ1-3|TRBV5-8|.
CASSKDIGSGNTIYF
TGTGCCAGCAGCAAGGACATAGGCTCTGGAAACACCATATATTTT
>TRBD2|TRBJ2-1|TRBV18|once
CASSLGVGLDYNEQFF
TGTGCCAGCTCACTGGGTGTCGGACTAGATTACAATGAGCAGTTCTTC
>.|TRBJ2-2|TRBV7-9|.
CASSPRPGGWGGELFF
TGTGCCAGCAGCCCCCGACCTGGCGGGTGGGGCGGGGAGCTGTTTTTT
>TRBD2|TRBJ2-2|TRBV6-1|.
CASSERGGGTGELFF
TGTGCCAGCAGTGAGCGGGGGGGCGGCACCGGGGAGCTGTTTTTT
>TRBD2|TRBJ2-1|TRBV4-1|.
CASSQDHRGLYNEQFF
TGCGCCAGCAGCCAAGATCACCGGGGACTATACAATGAGCAGTTCTTC
>TRBD2|TRBJ2-1|TRBV5-4|.
CASSNPPGTSGRSRNEQFF
TGTGCCAGCAGCAATCCCCCCGGGACTAGCGGGAGGTCACGGAATGAGCAGTTCTTC
>TRBD1|TRBJ1-2|TRBV25-1|few
CASSESGDRAGYTF
TGTGCCAGCAGTGAATCTGGGGACAGGGCTGGCTACACCTTC
>.|TRBJ1-4|TRBV30|.
CAWTRGSTNEKLFF
TGTGCCTGGACCCGTGGATCAACTAATGAAAAACTGTTTTTT
>.|TRBJ2-3|TRBV6-4|.
CASSLTGESTDTQYF
TGTGCCAGCAGCCTCACGGGTGAAAGCACAGATACGCAGTATTTT
>TRBD2|TRBJ2-1|TRBV7-9|.
CASSSPGGGARREQFF
TGTGCCAGCAGCTCCCCGGGCGGGGGGGCCCGGCGGGAGCAGTTCTTC
>.|TRBJ2-1|TRBV6-1|.
CASVLGKTWNEQFF
TGTGCCAGCGTACTAGGCAAAACATGGAATGAGCAGTTCTTC
>.|TRBJ1-1|TRBV11-2|.
CASSFQGNTEAFF
TGTGCCAGCAGCTTTCAGGGGAACACTGAAGCTTTCTTT
>.|TRBJ1-3|TRBV28|.
CASSLLQSSGNTIYF
TGTGCCAGCAGCTTGCTTCAAAGCTCTGGAAACACCATATATTTT
>.|TRBJ1-5|TRBV5-6|few
CASSLWGLRGSNQPQHF
TGTGCCAGCAGCTTGTGGGGGCTACGGGGGAGCAATCAGCCCCAGCATTTT
>.|TRBJ1-6|TRBV5-6|once
CASSLTLNNSPLHF
TGTGCCAGCAGCTTGACATTAAATAATTCACCCCTCCACTTT
>TRBD1|TRBJ1-5|TRBV29-1|once
CSVAGTDGQPQHF
TGCAGCGTCGCCGGGACAGACGGTCAGCCCCAGCATTTT
>TRBD2|TRBJ2-1|TRBV2|.
CASSDRYSGGNEQFF
TGTGCCAGCAGTGACCGCTACAGCGGGGGCAATGAGCAGTTCTTC
>.|TRBJ2-3|TRBV6-1|.
CASSRGTDTQYF
TGTGCCAGCAGTAGGGGAACAGATACGCAGTATTTT
>TRBD1|TRBJ1-6|TRBV7-2|.
CASSLTSGDRRNSPLHF
TGTGCCAGCAGCTTAACATCGGGGGACAGACGCAATTCACCCCTCCACTTT
>TRBD1|TRBJ1-5|TRBV18|.
CASSRDSVNQPQHF
TGTGCCAGCTCAAGGGACAGCGTGAATCAGCCCCAGCATTTT
>TRBD1|TRBJ1-2|TRBV4-1|.
CASSQSRGRFYGYTF
TGCGCCAGCAGCCAAAGTAGGGGGCGCTTCTATGGCTACACCTTC